This T cell receptor (beta chain) derives from a study of Ad26.COV2.S vaccination and SARS-CoV-2 variants (dated by TCRdb to the early 2020s). About the full investigation: Vaccine-arm donors came from COV1001, a multicentre, randomized, double-blind, placebo-controlled phase I-IIa trial of Ad26.COV2.S in healthy adults. Trial participants were randomized into five groups of five: low-dose or high-dose Ad26.COV2.S given once or twice, or placebo on both occasions. Investigators remained blinded to trial group allocation during experiments and outcome assessment. TCRbeta repertoire sequencing was used to assess the specificity and breadth of SARS-CoV-2-reactive T cell receptors after Ad26.COV2.S vaccination. Ad26.COV2.S was administered intramuscularly at 5 x 10^10 or 1 x 10^11 viral particles, either as a single shot or as two shots given 56 days apart. The TCR-sequenced set comprised approximately 32 samples: around 20 Ad26.COV2.S vaccine recipients, 5 placebo recipients and 8 SARS-CoV-2 convalescent individuals. Broader findings and caveats from the paper: It was noted by the authors that total T cell responses may have been underestimated by the TCR breadth and depth analyses. The study was not powered for comparison of responses between vaccine doses or regimens. Vaccine and placebo recipients had similar non-spike TCR breadth, a finding consistent with the vaccine containing only spike. Substantial breadth of spike-specific CD8+ and CD4+ T cell responses was reported after vaccination. Higher spike-specific TCR breadth was observed in Ad26.COV2.S recipients than in placebo recipients (P = 0.0014).

A remark on this clone: Its antigen is unknown. No base quality values were provided; no much bigger clone lies one nucleotide off.

Counted from cysteine to phenylalanine, this CDR3 has 14 amino acids. The only DNA kept is the CDR3, 42 bases in frame from the first base. Clipping removes 6 bases from V and 2 bases from J, with 3 as the unmatched junction base count. The germline V gene yields SNHLY for CDR1 and FYNNEI for CDR2. The treatment or condition tag for this specimen amounts to: around 19 received Ad26.COV2.S at low or high dose, single or two shots; roughly five received placebo; per-sample allocation not given. Repertoires of vaccine and placebo recipients were sequenced from samples collected on day 63 after the first injection. In Cohort 1b, 25 or so adults aged 18-55 years were enrolled at a single site in Boston, USA, between 29 July and 7 August 2020. Ad26.COV2.S consisted of a replication-incompetent adenovirus type 26 vector by which a prefusion-stabilized SARS-CoV-2 spike protein from the original Wuhan strain was expressed.

The immunoSEQ Assay was used to sequence TCRbeta CDR3 regions. After extraction, genomic DNA underwent amplification by bias-controlled multiplex PCR, followed by high-throughput sequencing. Under the source paper's analysis protocol: To quantify the absolute abundance of each unique TCRbeta CDR3 region, sequences were collapsed and filtered. T cell fraction was estimated by normalizing TCRbeta template counts to usable DNA, with usable DNA measured through amplification of reference genes found in all nucleated cells. Repertoire TCRs were annotated as SARS-CoV-2-specific when V gene, CDR3 amino acid sequence and J gene were exactly matched to a known reactive TCR set. The reference SARS-CoV-2 TCR set came from MIRA and was filtered for enrichment in COVID-19-positive ImmuneCODE repertoires, removing public or cross-reactive TCRs. Using the MIRA antigens, annotated TCRs were further analysed by specific ORF or by position within an ORF. Depth was the summed frequency of annotated unique rearrangements, while breadth was defined as annotated unique rearrangements over total unique productive rearrangements. Two-sided Wilcoxon rank-sum tests were used to compare TCR breadth between groups. TCRdb holds this immuneACCESS table with in-frame rearrangements only. Some clones are missing; in checked studies, unresolved V genes explain under half, and the rest has no known cause. V and J calls and clone size come straight from that table; D and trimming were deduced from the DNA. This sample lists 300,000 to 400,000 clones; around four fifths were detected once. Of the sample, roughly 2% is held by the ten largest clones.

The sequencing here drew on peripheral blood, taken in a trial of Ad26.COV2.S vaccine versus placebo. The rearranged segments are TRBV2 and TRBJ2-7, with TRBD2 identical over 11 junction bases. The sequence came from a person aged 18-60 years who received the Ad26.COV2.S COVID-19 vaccine or a placebo. The sequence in DNA is TGTGCCAGCAGGGGACTAGCGGAGCCCTACGAGCAGTACTTC. Its translation reads: CASRGLAEPYEQYF.